This is a list of T cell receptor beta chains from one sample in a study of cytomegalovirus exposure and HLA in healthy donors. Some clones are missing from TCRdb's copy, which holds only in-frame ones; the method was immunoSEQ multiplex PCR. Its table records around 130,000 clones. The sequencing input was PBMCs. The receptors were sampled from a woman aged 55-69 years in good health and CMV-seronegative. Each CDR3 is given with its conserved first and last residue. A D gene is named only where the DNA matches it firmly.

CDR3 DNA	CDR3 protein	J gene	V gene	D gene
TGCGCCAGCATGGAGGGAGCGCTTGACTATGGCTACACCTTC	CASMEGALDYGYTF	TRBJ1-2	TRBV5-1	NA
TGTGCCAGCAGTGAATATAGAGCGGGGGCCCAAGAGACCCAGTACTTC	CASSEYRAGAQETQYF	TRBJ2-5	TRBV25-1	TRBD2
TGTGCCTGGAGTCAGGGCCTCCAAGAGACCCAGTACTTC	CAWSQGLQETQYF	TRBJ2-5	TRBV30	NA
TGTGCCAGCAGTACCCCCCAGAGGGAAGCGGGAGCTTTTTCCGAGCAGTACTTC	CASSTPQREAGAFSEQYF	TRBJ2-7	TRBV2	TRBD2
TGCGCCAGCAGCCCTGGGGCGGGGGAGAACACCGGGGAGCTGTTTTTT	CASSPGAGENTGELFF	TRBJ2-2	TRBV5-1	TRBD2
TGCGCCAGCAGCTTGGCCGGTAACAGGTATACCTTCTACGAGCAGTACTTC	CASSLAGNRYTFYEQYF	TRBJ2-7	TRBV5-1	NA
TGCGCCAGCAGCCAGCAGGGGGTGGCTGAAGCTTTCTTT	CASSQQGVAEAFF	TRBJ1-1	TRBV5-1	TRBD1
TGTGCCAGCAGGATGGGACAGGTTAACACTGAAGCTTTCTTT	CASRMGQVNTEAFF	TRBJ1-1	TRBV28	TRBD1
TGTGCCAGCAGCCATAGCTCCTACGAGCAGTACTTC	CASSHSSYEQYF	TRBJ2-7	TRBV6-5	NA
TGTGCCAGCAGTTCATCGCCGGCTAACTATGGCTACACCTTC	CASSSSPANYGYTF	TRBJ1-2	TRBV28	NA
TGTGCCAGCAGTGACTCTCGCGGGGGGAGTAATGAGCAGTTCTTC	CASSDSRGGSNEQFF	TRBJ2-1	TRBV6-4	TRBD2
TGTGCCAGCAGCTTCAGAGTAACCCCCCGGGGGTCGTCAGATACGCAGTATTTT	CASSFRVTPRGSSDTQYF	TRBJ2-3	TRBV11-2	NA
TGTGCCAGCAGCTCTACCCCGACTAGCGGGCCGTACAATGAGCAGTTCTTC	CASSSTPTSGPYNEQFF	TRBJ2-1	TRBV11-3	TRBD2
TGTGCCAGCAGATCGACAGGGGACGAGCAGTACTTC	CASRSTGDEQYF	TRBJ2-7	TRBV28	TRBD1
TGTGCCAGCAGGGACAGGGGAGAGGGTGGCTACACCTTC	CASRDRGEGGYTF	TRBJ1-2	TRBV27	TRBD1
TGTGCCAGCAGCTACACCCGGGACAGAGACAATGAGCAGTTCTTC	CASSYTRDRDNEQFF	TRBJ2-1	TRBV7-9	TRBD1
TGTGCCAGCAGCTTGGTGGCCGGGGTGGCCTATGGCTACACCTTC	CASSLVAGVAYGYTF	TRBJ1-2	TRBV5-6	NA
TGTGCCAGCTCACCATCTATGACAGGGGGCAAAGATCAGCCCCAGCATTTT	CASSPSMTGGKDQPQHF	TRBJ1-5	TRBV18	TRBD1
TGTGCCAGCTCGCGGGGGGACGGACACAATCAGCCCCAGCATTTT	CASSRGDGHNQPQHF	TRBJ1-5	TRBV18	NA
TGTGCCAGCAGCACTTCTAGGGAGGATGAGCAGTTCTTC	CASSTSREDEQFF	TRBJ2-1	TRBV7-3	NA
TGCGCCAGCAGCCAAGATGGGGGCCCTGGGGGGGCGCTAGGAAACACCATATATTTT	CASSQDGGPGGALGNTIYF	TRBJ1-3	TRBV4-1	NA
TGTGCCAGCAGCTTAGGACCCCTCGACAGGGGTCGGCAAGAGACCCAGTACTTC	CASSLGPLDRGRQETQYF	TRBJ2-5	TRBV7-2	TRBD1
TGTGCCAGCAGCGTAGGAATAGGGGAGGTGGAGCAGTTCTTC	CASSVGIGEVEQFF	TRBJ2-1	TRBV9	NA
TGTGCCAGCAGCTTATCACAGTCAAGCTACGAGCAGTACTTC	CASSLSQSSYEQYF	TRBJ2-7	TRBV7-9	NA
TGCGCCAGCAGTGAGGGCCGAGCGGGAGAGTACGAGCAGTACTTC	CASSEGRAGEYEQYF	TRBJ2-7	TRBV10-2	TRBD2
TGTGCCGCGGGACAGGGCGGAGAAAAACTGTTTTTT	CAAGQGGEKLFF	TRBJ1-4	TRBV2	TRBD1
TGTGCCAGCAGTGACACGGGACACCCACGGACTGAAGCTTTCTTT	CASSDTGHPRTEAFF	TRBJ1-1	TRBV2	NA
TGTGCCAGCAGCCCCGGAGGGGCTTACGGCTACACCTTC	CASSPGGAYGYTF	TRBJ1-2	TRBV5-4	NA
TGTGCCAGCAGTTTATCCCCGGGGATGAACACTGAAGCTTTCTTT	CASSLSPGMNTEAFF	TRBJ1-1	TRBV27	NA
TGCGCCACCGGGGGACTAGCGGGAGAGACCCAGTACTTC	CATGGLAGETQYF	TRBJ2-5	TRBV5-1	TRBD2
TGTGCCAGCAGTCCCTATGGGGCAGGGGGGAACTATGGCTACACCTTC	CASSPYGAGGNYGYTF	TRBJ1-2	TRBV28	TRBD1
TGTGCCAGCAGCCAAGCCGGGAGGAATCAGCCCCAGCATTTT	CASSQAGRNQPQHF	TRBJ1-5	TRBV4-2	NA
TGTGCCAGTAGTCTCCAGGGACAGGGTTTGGACGAGCAGTACTTC	CASSLQGQGLDEQYF	TRBJ2-7	TRBV19	TRBD1
TGTGCCAGCAGCGTCCGGACAGGCTTGGGGACTGAAGCTTTCTTT	CASSVRTGLGTEAFF	TRBJ1-1	TRBV13	TRBD1